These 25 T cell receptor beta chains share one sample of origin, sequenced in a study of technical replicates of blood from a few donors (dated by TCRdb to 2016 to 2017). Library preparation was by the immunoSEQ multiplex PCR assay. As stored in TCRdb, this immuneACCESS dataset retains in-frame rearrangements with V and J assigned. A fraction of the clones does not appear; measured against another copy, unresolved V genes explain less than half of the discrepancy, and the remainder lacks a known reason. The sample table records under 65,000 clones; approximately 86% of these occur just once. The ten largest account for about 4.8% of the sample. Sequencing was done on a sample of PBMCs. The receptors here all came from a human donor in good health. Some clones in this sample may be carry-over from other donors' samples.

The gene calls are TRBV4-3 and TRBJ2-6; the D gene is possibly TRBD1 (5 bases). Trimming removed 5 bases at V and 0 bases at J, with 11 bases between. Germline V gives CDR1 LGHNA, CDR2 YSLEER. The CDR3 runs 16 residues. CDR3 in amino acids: CASSRTGNSGANVLTF. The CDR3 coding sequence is TGCGCCAGCAGCAGAACAGGAAACTCTGGGGCCAACGTCCTGACTTTC.

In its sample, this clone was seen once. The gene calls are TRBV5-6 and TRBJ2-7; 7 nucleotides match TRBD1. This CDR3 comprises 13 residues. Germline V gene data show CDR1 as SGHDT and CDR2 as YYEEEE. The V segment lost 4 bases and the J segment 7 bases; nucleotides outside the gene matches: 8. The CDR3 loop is CASSTTGVGEQYF. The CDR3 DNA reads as TGTGCCAGCAGCACAACAGGGGTTGGAGAGCAGTACTTC.

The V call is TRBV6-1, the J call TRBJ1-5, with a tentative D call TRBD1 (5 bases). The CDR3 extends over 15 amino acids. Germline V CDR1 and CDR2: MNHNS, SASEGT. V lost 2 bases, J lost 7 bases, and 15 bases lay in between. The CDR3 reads CASSEQGALYQPQHF. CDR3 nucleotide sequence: TGTGCCAGCAGTGAACAAGGGGCACTTTACCAGCCCCAGCATTTT.

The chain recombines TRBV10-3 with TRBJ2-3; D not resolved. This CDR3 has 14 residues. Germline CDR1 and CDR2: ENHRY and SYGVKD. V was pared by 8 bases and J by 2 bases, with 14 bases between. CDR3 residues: CAIQARLLTDTQYF. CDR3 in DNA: TGTGCCATCCAAGCGAGACTCCTCACAGATACGCAGTATTTT.

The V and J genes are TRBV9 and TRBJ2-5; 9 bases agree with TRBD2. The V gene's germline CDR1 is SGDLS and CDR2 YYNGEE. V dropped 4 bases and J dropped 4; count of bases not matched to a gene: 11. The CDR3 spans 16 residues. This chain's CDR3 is CASSPRRAGGAETQYF. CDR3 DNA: TGTGCCAGCAGCCCCCGGCGGGCGGGAGGGGCAGAGACCCAGTACTTC.

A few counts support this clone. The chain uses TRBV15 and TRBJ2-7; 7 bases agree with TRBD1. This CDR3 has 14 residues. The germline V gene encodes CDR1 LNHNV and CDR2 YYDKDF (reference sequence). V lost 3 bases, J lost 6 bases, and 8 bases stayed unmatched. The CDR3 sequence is CATSSRITGAEQYF. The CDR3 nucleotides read TGTGCCACCAGCAGCCGGATAACAGGGGCCGAGCAGTACTTC.

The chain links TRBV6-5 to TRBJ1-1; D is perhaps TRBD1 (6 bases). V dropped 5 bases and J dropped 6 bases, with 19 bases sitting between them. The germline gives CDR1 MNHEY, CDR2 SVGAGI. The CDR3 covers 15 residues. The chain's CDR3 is CASSTQQGEGSEAFF. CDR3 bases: TGTGCCAGCAGTACACAACAGGGAGAGGGATCTGAAGCTTTCTTT.

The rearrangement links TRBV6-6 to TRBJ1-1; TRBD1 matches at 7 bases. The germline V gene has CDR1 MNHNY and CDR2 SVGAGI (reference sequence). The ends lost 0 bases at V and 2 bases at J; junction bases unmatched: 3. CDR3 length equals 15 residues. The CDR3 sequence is CASSYSGTVNTEAFF. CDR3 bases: TGTGCCAGCAGTTACTCTGGGACAGTCAACACTGAAGCTTTCTTT.

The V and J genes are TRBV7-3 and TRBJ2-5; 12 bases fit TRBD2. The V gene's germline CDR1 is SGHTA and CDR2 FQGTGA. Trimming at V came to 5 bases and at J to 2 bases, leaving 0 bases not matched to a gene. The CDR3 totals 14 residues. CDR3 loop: CASSLAGGQETQYF. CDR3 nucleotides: TGTGCCAGCAGCCTAGCGGGGGGGCAAGAGACCCAGTACTTC.

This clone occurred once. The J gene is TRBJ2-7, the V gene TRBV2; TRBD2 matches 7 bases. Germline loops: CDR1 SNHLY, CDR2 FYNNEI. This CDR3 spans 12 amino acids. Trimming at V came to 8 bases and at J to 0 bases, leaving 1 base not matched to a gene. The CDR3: CASGGSSYEQYF. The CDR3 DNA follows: TGTGCCAGCGGCGGGAGCTCCTACGAGCAGTACTTC.

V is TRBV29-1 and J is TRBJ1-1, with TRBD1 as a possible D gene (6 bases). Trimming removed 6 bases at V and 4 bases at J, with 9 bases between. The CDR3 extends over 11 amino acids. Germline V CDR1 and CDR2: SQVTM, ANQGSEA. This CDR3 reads CSVSRGTEAFF. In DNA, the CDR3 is TGCAGCGTATCCAGGGGCACTGAAGCTTTCTTT.

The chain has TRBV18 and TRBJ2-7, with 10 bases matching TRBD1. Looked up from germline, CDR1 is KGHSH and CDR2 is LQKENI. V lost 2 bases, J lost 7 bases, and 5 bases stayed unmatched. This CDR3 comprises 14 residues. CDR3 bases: TGTGCCAGCTCACCAGGGACAGGGGTGAGGGAGCAGTACTTC. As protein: CASSPGTGVREQYF.

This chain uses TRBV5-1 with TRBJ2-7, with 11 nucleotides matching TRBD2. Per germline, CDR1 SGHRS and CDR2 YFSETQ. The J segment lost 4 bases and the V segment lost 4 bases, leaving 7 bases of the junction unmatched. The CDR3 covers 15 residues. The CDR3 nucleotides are TGCGCCAGCAGCCTAGGGACTAGCGGAGTATACGAGCAGTACTTC. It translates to CASSLGTSGVYEQYF.

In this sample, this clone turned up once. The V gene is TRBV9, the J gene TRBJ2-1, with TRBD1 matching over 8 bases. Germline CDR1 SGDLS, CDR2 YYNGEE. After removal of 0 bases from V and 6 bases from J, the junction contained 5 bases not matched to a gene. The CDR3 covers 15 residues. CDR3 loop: CASSVGLQGGNEQFF. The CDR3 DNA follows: TGTGCCAGCAGCGTAGGGCTACAGGGGGGCAATGAGCAGTTCTTC.

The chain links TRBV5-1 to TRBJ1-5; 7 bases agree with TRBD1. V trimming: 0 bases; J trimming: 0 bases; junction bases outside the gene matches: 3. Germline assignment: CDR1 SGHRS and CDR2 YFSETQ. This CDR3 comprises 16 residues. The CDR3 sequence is CASSLGQGDSNQPQHF. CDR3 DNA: TGCGCCAGCAGCTTGGGACAGGGAGATAGCAATCAGCCCCAGCATTTT. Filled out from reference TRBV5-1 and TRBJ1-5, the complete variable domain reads KAGVTQTPRYLIKTRGQQVTLSCSPISGHRSVSWYQQTPGQGLQFLFEYFSETQRNKGNFPGRFSGRQFSNSRSEMNVSTLELGDSALYLCASSLGQGDSNQPQHFGDGTRLSIL.

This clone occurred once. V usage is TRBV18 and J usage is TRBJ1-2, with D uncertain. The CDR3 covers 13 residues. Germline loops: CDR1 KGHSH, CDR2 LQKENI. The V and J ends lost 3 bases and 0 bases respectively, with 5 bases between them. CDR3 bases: TGTGCCAGCTCACCCCAGTCTAACTATGGCTACACCTTC. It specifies CASSPQSNYGYTF.

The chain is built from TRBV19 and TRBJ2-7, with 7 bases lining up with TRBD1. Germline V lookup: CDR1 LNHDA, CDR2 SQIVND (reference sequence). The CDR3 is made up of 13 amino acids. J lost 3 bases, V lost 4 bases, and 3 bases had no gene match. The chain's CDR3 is CASSKWDSYEQYF. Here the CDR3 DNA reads TGTGCCAGTAGTAAATGGGACAGCTACGAGCAGTACTTC.

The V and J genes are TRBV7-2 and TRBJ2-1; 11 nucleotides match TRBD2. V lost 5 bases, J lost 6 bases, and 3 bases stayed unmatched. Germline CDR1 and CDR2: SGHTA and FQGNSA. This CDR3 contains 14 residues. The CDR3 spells CASSPSGGPNEQFF. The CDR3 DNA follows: TGTGCCAGCAGCCCTAGCGGGGGGCCCAATGAGCAGTTCTTC. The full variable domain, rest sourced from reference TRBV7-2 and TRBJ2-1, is GAGVSQSPSNKVTEKGKDVELRCDPISGHTALYWYRQSLGQGLEFLIYFQGNSAPDKSGLPSDRFSAERTGGSVSTLTIQRTQQEDSAVYLCASSPSGGPNEQFFGPGTRLTVL.

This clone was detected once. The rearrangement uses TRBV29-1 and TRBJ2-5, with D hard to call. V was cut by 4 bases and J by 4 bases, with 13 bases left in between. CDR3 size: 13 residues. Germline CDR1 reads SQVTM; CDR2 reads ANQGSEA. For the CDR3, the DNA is TGCAGCGTTGCCCACAGCTATCTAGAGACCCAGTACTTC. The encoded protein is CSVAHSYLETQYF.

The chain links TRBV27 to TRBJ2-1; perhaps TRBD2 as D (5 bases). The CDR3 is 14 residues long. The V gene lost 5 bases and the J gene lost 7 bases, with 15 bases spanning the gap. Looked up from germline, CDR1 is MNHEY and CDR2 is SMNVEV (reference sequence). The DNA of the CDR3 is TGTGCCAGCAGTCCTCGGGCTAGCCGGAATGAGCAGTTCTTC. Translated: CASSPRASRNEQFF.

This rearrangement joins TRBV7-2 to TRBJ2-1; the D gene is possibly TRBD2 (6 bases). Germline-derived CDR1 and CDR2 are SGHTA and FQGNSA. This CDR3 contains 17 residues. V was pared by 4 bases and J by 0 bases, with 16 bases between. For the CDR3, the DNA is TGTGCCAGCAGCTCCTCCCCCGGGGGTAGCTCCTACAATGAGCAGTTCTTC. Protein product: CASSSSPGGSSYNEQFF.

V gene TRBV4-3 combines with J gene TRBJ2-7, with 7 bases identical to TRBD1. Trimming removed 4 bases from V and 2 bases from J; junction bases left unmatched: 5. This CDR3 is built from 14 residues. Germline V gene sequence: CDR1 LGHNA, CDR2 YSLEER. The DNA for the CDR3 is TGCGCCAGCAGCCGATCACAGGGGACCTACGAGCAGTACTTC. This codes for CASSRSQGTYEQYF.

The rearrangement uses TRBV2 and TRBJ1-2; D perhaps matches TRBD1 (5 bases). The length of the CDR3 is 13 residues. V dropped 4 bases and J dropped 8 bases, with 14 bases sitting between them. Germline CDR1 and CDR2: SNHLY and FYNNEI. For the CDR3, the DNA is TGTGCCAGCAGTGCGGAAGGGGTATACGGCTACACCTTC. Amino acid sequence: CASSAEGVYGYTF.

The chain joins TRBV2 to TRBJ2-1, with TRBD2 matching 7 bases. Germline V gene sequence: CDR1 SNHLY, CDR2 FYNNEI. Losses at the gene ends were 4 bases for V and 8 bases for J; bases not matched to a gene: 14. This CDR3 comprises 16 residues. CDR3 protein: CASSGLGGGLGDEQFF. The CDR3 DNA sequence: TGTGCCAGCAGTGGTTTGGGGGGAGGGCTGGGTGATGAGCAGTTCTTC.

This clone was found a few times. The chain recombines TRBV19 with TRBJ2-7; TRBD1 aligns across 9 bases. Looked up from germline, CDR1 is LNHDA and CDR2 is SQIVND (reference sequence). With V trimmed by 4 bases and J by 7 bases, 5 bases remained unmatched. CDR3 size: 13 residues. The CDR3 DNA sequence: TGTGCCAGTAGTAGGGACAGGGATCCGGAGCAGTACTTC. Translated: CASSRDRDPEQYF.